Below, one T cell receptor (beta chain) is given with its context. The data belong to a study of blood T cell repertoires in COVID-19. Study overall: From T cells, B-cell-depleted T cells, or PBMCs came the material, which was cDNA or gDNA.

The germline V gene has CDR1 MNHEY and CDR2 SVGAGI. J lost 1 base, V lost 6 bases, and 8 bases had no gene match. This CDR3 is 15 amino acids long. Profiled with immunoSEQ multiplex PCR; TCRdb holds only in-frame clones, not every one. The top ten clones hold 1.5% to 2% of a sample with about 140,000 clones, around 90% of them seen once. Sequenced sample: peripheral blood. This receptor was taken from a man in his 70s with acute or convalescent COVID-19. V and J are TRBV6-5 and TRBJ2-7; 8 bases are a match to TRBD1. As DNA, the CDR3 is TGTGCCAGCAGGGTGGGGACAGGACCATCCTACGAGCAGTACTTC. Translating gives CASRVGTGPSYEQYF.